The clone carrying this T cell receptor (beta chain) was picked up one time. The data were taken from a study of blood T cell repertoires in COVID-19. Study information: Spain, Italy and the United States supplied samples that represented acute and convalescent COVID-19. Sample material is recorded as cDNA or gDNA derived from T cells, B-cell-depleted T cells, or PBMCs.

In the authors' workflow: Using reference gene primer amplification, nucleated cell counts were estimated. Produced via immunoSEQ multiplex PCR; TCRdb's table is partial and in-frame only. D and trimming come from the DNA, and the V and J calls and clone size come from that table. The sample lists some 140,000 clones, about three quarters occurring once. The J segment lost 1 base and the V segment lost 7 bases, leaving 4 bases of the junction unmatched. Germline V gene lookup returns CDR1 SNHLY and CDR2 FYNNEI. The CDR3 runs 15 residues. The sequence came from a man of 80 years or more with acute or convalescent COVID-19. The rearrangement joins TRBV2 to TRBJ2-2; 9 nucleotides match TRBD1. The source material was peripheral blood. The CDR3 sequence is CASTLTGGNTGELFF. CDR3 bases: TGTGCCAGCACTTTGACAGGGGGGAACACCGGGGAGCTGTTTTTT.